This T cell receptor (beta chain) was retrieved from a study of CD8+ T cells in alopecia areata. Investigators isolated RNA and reverse transcribed it into cDNA to act as the sequencing template. Clones were sequenced by immunoSEQ multiplex PCR, and TCRdb holds only the in-frame ones, with some missing. The table includes around 65,000 clones, 45% to 50% detected once. The CDR3 has 15 residues. CDR1 and CDR2 (germline): MNHNY, SVGAGI (reference sequence). Trimming pared 7 bases from V and 4 bases from J, leaving 16 bases between. Samples from alopecia areata patients were lesional scalp punch biopsies and peripheral blood.

The origin of this receptor is a human donor with alopecia areata. Sequenced material: CD8+ T cells sorted from blood, taken at week 0. The chain combines TRBV6-6 with TRBJ2-2, with D unresolved. The CDR3 DNA sequence: TGTGCCAGCAAGGAAGGCCCATGGGTCACCGGGGAGCTGTTTTTT. Translation: CASKEGPWVTGELFF.